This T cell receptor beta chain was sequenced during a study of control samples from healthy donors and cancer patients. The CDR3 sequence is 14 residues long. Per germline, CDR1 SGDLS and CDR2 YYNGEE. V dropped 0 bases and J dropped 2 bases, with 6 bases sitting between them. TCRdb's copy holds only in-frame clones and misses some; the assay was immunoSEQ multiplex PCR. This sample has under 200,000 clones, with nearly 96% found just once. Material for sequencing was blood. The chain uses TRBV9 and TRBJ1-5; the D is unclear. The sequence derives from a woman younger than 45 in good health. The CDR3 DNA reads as TGTGCCAGCAGCGTAGGGGTCGGCAATCAGCCCCAGCATTTT. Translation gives CASSVGVGNQPQHF.